The 11 T cell receptor beta chains below all came from one sample that was sequenced in a study of early T cells in non-severe SARS-CoV-2 infection (dated by TCRdb to the early 2020s). Receptor amplification or capture employed 5' RACE. Data came from a NextSeq 500. Through fastp at Q25 and MiXCR, TCRdb rebuilt clones from the public reads, retaining in-frame beta chains. Each CDR3 protein appears once, grouped with its most common genes and DNA. In all, the sample holds tens of thousands of distinct CDR3 sequences, and approximately 15% of those were seen once. Around 5% of the sample is held by the ten biggest clonotypes. The specimen comprised whole blood, sampled at baseline. Every receptor here comes from an adult who was a healthcare worker with PCR-confirmed SARS-CoV-2 infection or an uninfected control (not recorded which).

The chain has TRBV20-1 and TRBJ1-4; 8 bases match TRBD1. The CDR3 has 14 amino acids. V shed 7 bases, J shed 6 bases, and the junction held 10 bases outside the gene matches. CDR1 DFQATT and CDR2 SNEGSKA come from the germline V gene (reference sequence). This CDR3 reads CSVPRGPGDEKLFF. CDR3 DNA: TGCAGTGTACCCAGGGGGCCGGGTGATGAAAAACTGTTTTTT.

This chain links TRBV29-1 with TRBJ2-3; D gene uncertain. Germline values: CDR1 SQVTM, CDR2 ANQGSEA. CDR3 size: 12 residues. Between the trimmed V and J ends, which lost 5 bases and 2 bases, there was a span of 8 bases. CDR3 nucleotides: TGCAGCGTTTACTGGGCCACAGATACGCAGTATTTT. The encoded protein is CSVYWATDTQYF.

This clonotype came up a few times. This rearrangement joins TRBV11-2 to TRBJ2-1; either TRBD1 or TRBD2 may fit D (5 bases each). CDR3 size: 12 residues. The germline CDR1 and CDR2 sequences are SGHAT and FQNNGV. V lost 5 bases and J 16 bases, leaving 18 bases between the germline ends. The CDR3 sequence is CASSPPGPSLFF. CDR3 sequence (DNA): TGTGCCAGCAGCCCGCCGGGACCGAGTTTATTCTTC.

In this sample, this clonotype turned up a few times. The gene calls are TRBV29-1 and TRBJ2-3; 8 bases agree with TRBD2. The germline gives CDR1 SQVTM, CDR2 ANQGSEA. Germline trimming cut 0 bases from V and 4 bases from J; bases unmatched to any gene: 9. CDR3 size: 16 residues. CDR3 loop: CSVEDLRGTRADTQYF. The CDR3, as DNA: TGCAGCGTTGAAGATCTTCGTGGGACTAGGGCAGATACGCAGTATTTT.

This clonotype was found a few times. This chain links TRBV5-4 with TRBJ2-3, with 9 bases aligning to TRBD2. Germline CDR1 SGHNT, CDR2 YYREEE (reference sequence). The CDR3 spans 17 residues. The V segment lost 4 bases and the J segment 0 bases; nucleotides outside the gene matches: 9. The CDR3 nucleotides read TGTGCCAGCAGCCCTGGTCTAGCGGGGAGTAGCACAGATACGCAGTATTTT. Its protein is CASSPGLAGSSTDTQYF.

V and J are TRBV27 and TRBJ2-1; D is perhaps TRBD1 (6 bases). Germline lookup yields CDR1 MNHEY and CDR2 SMNVEV (reference sequence). The CDR3 sequence is 19 residues long. Trimming pared 5 bases from V and 0 bases from J, leaving 23 bases between. The CDR3 coding sequence is TGTGCCAGCAGTGCGGACAGAATGGCAATTAAGAGCTCCTACAATGAGCAGTTCTTC. Encoded protein: CASSADRMAIKSSYNEQFF.

This chain links TRBV20-1 with TRBJ2-2; D unresolved. The CDR3 sequence is 13 residues long. Germline CDR1 DFQATT, CDR2 SNEGSKA (reference sequence). With 4 bases removed from V and 1 base from J, the gap between germline ends came to 7 bases. The CDR3 spells CSAINGNTGELFF. CDR3 nucleotide sequence: TGCAGTGCTATTAACGGGAACACCGGGGAGCTGTTTTTT.

The chain employs TRBV4-3 and TRBJ2-7; D may match TRBD1 or TRBD2 (5 bases each). CDR3 length: 14 residues. Germline loops: CDR1 LGHNA, CDR2 YSLEER. Trimming took off 0 bases at V and 6 bases at J, with 12 bases between the two ends. The CDR3 region has the DNA TGCGCCAGCAGCCAAGATCGGGACGGTAGCGAGCAGTACTTC. Its translation: CASSQDRDGSEQYF.

This clonotype was counted only a few times. The gene calls are TRBV19 and TRBJ2-7; 12 positions agree with TRBD2. Germline lookup yields CDR1 LNHDA and CDR2 SQIVND (reference sequence). This CDR3 has 15 residues. Trimming cost V 3 bases and J 5 bases; bases outside gene matches: 5. The CDR3 loop is CASSIRLAGAHEQYF. The CDR3 region has the DNA TGTGCCAGTAGTATCAGACTAGCGGGAGCGCACGAGCAGTACTTC.

The chain uses TRBV5-5 and TRBJ2-1, with TRBD2 matching 8 bases. The V segment lost 3 bases and the J segment 8 bases; nucleotides outside the gene matches: 4. CDR1 is SGHKS, CDR2 YYEKEE, per germline (reference sequence). The CDR3 runs 13 residues. The CDR3 nucleotides read TGTGCCAGCAGCTCGCCGGGACTAGATGAGCAGTTCTTC. It translates to CASSSPGLDEQFF. The whole variable domain, remainder taken from reference TRBV5-5 and TRBJ2-1, is DAGVTQSPTHLIKTRGQQVTLRCSPISGHKSVSWYQQVLGQGPQFIFQYYEKEERGRGNFPDRFSARQFPNYSSELNVNALLLGDSALYLCASSSPGLDEQFFGPGTRLTVL.

This clonotype was seen a handful of times. The chain employs TRBV9 and TRBJ2-1; 7 bases line up with TRBD2. Trimming removed 6 bases from V and 7 bases from J; junction bases left unmatched: 7. The germline gives CDR1 SGDLS, CDR2 YYNGEE. There are 13 residues in the CDR3. Here the CDR3 reads CASNREVGNEQFF. As DNA, the CDR3 is TGTGCCAGCAATCGGGAGGTGGGGAATGAGCAGTTCTTC.